These 10 T cell receptor beta chains were sequenced from one sample in a study of T cell responses to AZD1222 COVID-19 vaccine. Assay used: immunoSEQ multiplex PCR; TCRdb lists only in-frame clones, some missing. The data show about 130,000 clones, around nine tenths seen once. The sequencing here drew on peripheral blood, taken on day 0 of AZD1222 vaccination. The source is an adult in good health.

This rearrangement joins TRBV12-3 or TRBV12-4 to TRBJ1-5; D is unresolved. V lost 3 bases and J lost 2, with 5 bases in between. The CDR3 contains 13 residues. CDR3 loop: CASSFGGNQPQHF. As DNA, the CDR3 is TGTGCCAGCAGTTTTGGGGGCAATCAGCCCCAGCATTTT.

This chain uses TRBV4-3 with TRBJ2-1; no firm D call. Trimming cost V 2 bases and J 3 bases, with 11 bases left between them. In germline, CDR1 is LGHNA, CDR2 YSLEER. The CDR3 spans 15 residues. DNA for the CDR3: TGCGCCAGCAGCCAATCTAGGTGGGACTACAATGAGCAGTTCTTC. It encodes CASSQSRWDYNEQFF.

The gene calls are TRBV5-6 and TRBJ2-7, with 8 bases aligning to TRBD2. Germline V gene data show CDR1 as SGHDT and CDR2 as YYEEEE. The CDR3 extends over 18 amino acids. V dropped 1 base and J dropped 0; count of bases not matched to a gene: 12. The DNA of the CDR3 is TGTGCCAGCAGCTTGCCCTCACTAAGAGCGGGGGCCTCCTACGAGCAGTACTTC. Amino acid sequence: CASSLPSLRAGASYEQYF.

The chain carries TRBV7-2 and TRBJ2-2, with 10 positions matching TRBD1. The CDR3 sequence is 16 residues long. The V segment lost 3 bases and the J segment 9 bases; nucleotides outside the gene matches: 10. Germline V gene sequence: CDR1 SGHTA, CDR2 FQGNSA. The CDR3 loop is CASSLRDRGSGRELFF. CDR3 DNA sequence: TGTGCCAGCAGCTTGAGGGACAGGGGATCCGGGCGGGAGCTGTTTTTT. Complete variable domain (other parts from reference TRBV7-2 and TRBJ2-2): GAGVSQSPSNKVTEKGKDVELRCDPISGHTALYWYRQSLGQGLEFLIYFQGNSAPDKSGLPSDRFSAERTGGSVSTLTIQRTQQEDSAVYLCASSLRDRGSGRELFFGEGSRLTVL.

This clone was detected once. This CDR3 is CASSEWWTSGNTEAFF. CDR3 nucleotides: TGTGCCAGCAGTGAATGGTGGACCTCAGGGAACACTGAAGCTTTCTTT. The chain employs TRBV25-1 and TRBJ1-1; D unclear. V was shortened by 1 base and J by 1 base, with 13 bases between the two germline ends. The CDR3 is made up of 16 amino acids. The germline V gene encodes CDR1 MGHDK and CDR2 SYGVNS.

DNA of the CDR3: TGCGCCAGCAGCTTGGAGGTCGGGACAGCCAGCTCTGGGGCCAACGTCCTGACTTTC. Protein: CASSLEVGTASSGANVLTF. The chain combines TRBV5-1 with TRBJ2-6; 7 bases map to TRBD1. CDR1 is SGHRS, CDR2 YFSETQ, per germline. After removal of 0 bases from V and 0 bases from J, the junction contained 9 bases not matched to a gene. This CDR3 region has 19 residues.

This clone has only one observation. The rearrangement uses TRBV6-2 or TRBV6-3 and TRBJ2-1; 8 positions match TRBD1. The CDR3 loop spans 15 amino acids. Germline trimming cut 2 bases from V and 2 bases from J; bases unmatched to any gene: 2. Germline CDR1 reads MNHEY; CDR2 reads SVGEGT. CDR3 sequence reads: CASSYTGGTYNEQFF. Written as DNA, the CDR3 is TGTGCCAGCAGTTACACAGGGGGAACCTACAATGAGCAGTTCTTC.

The chain recombines TRBV14 with TRBJ2-7; D uncertain. The CDR3 runs 13 residues. In germline, CDR1 is SGHDN, CDR2 FVKESK. The V end was cut by 1 base, the J end by 1 base, with 5 bases between. CDR3 protein: CASSQAGSYEQYF. Here the CDR3 DNA reads TGTGCCAGCAGCCAAGCCGGGTCCTACGAGCAGTACTTC.

This chain links TRBV29-1 with TRBJ2-1; 7 bases align to TRBD1. This CDR3 is 13 amino acids long. V gave up 5 bases and J gave up 3 bases; unmatched junction bases: 4. Looked up from germline, CDR1 is SQVTM and CDR2 is ANQGSEA. The CDR3 sequence: CSVRGPSYNEQFF. For the CDR3, the DNA is TGCAGCGTTAGGGGGCCTAGCTACAATGAGCAGTTCTTC.

This clone occurred once. The rearrangement links TRBV29-1 to TRBJ1-5; perhaps TRBD1 as D (5 bases). V was cut by 6 bases and J by 1 base, with 13 bases left in between. The CDR3 runs to 14 residues. CDR1 and CDR2 from the germline V gene are SQVTM and ANQGSEA. CDR3: CSVTPGASNQPQHF. Here the CDR3 DNA reads TGCAGCGTCACACCTGGGGCGAGCAATCAGCCCCAGCATTTT.